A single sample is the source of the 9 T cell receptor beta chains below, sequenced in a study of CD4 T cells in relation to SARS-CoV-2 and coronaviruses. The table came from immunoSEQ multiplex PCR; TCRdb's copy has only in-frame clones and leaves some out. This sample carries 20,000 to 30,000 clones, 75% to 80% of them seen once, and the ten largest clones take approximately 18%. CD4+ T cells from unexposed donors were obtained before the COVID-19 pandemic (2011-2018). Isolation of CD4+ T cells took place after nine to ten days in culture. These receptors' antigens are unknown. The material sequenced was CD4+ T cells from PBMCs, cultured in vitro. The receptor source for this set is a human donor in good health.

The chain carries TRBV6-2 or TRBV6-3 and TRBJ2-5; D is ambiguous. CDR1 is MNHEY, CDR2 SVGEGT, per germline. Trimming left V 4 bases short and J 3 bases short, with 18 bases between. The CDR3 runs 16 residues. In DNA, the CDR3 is TGTGCCAGCAGTTCTCCGGGCCCTAATTGGGAAGAGACCCAGTACTTC. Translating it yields CASSSPGPNWEETQYF.

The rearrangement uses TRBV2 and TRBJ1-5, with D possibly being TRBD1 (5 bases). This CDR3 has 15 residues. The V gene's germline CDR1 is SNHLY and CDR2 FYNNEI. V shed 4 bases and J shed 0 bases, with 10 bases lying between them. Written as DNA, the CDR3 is TGTGCCAGCAGTGTAACAGGACTTAGCAATCAGCCCCAGCATTTT. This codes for CASSVTGLSNQPQHF.

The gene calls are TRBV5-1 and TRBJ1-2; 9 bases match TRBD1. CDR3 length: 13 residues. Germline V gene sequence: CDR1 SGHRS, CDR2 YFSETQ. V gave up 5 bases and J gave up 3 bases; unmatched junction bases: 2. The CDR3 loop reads CASRTGGHYGYTF. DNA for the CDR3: TGCGCCAGCAGGACAGGGGGACACTATGGCTACACCTTC.

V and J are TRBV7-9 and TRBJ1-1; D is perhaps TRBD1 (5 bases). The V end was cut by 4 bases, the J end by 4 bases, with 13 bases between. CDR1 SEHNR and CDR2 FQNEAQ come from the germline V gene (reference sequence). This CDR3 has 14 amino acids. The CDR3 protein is CASSSRWGGTEAFF. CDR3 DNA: TGTGCCAGCAGCTCCCGCTGGGGGGGCACTGAAGCTTTCTTT.

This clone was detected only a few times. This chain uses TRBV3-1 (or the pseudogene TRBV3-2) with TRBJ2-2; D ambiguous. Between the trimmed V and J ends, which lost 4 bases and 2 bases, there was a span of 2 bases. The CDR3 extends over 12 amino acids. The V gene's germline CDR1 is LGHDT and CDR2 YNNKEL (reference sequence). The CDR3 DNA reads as TGTGCCAGCAGCCCTAACACCGGGGAGCTGTTTTTT. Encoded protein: CASSPNTGELFF.

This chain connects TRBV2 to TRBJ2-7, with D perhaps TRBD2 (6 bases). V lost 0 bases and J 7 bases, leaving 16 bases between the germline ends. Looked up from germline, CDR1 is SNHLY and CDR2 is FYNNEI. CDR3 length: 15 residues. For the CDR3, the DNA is TGTGCCAGCAGTGAAGCCTGGGGAGGTTGGTCGGAGCAGTACTTC. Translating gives CASSEAWGGWSEQYF.

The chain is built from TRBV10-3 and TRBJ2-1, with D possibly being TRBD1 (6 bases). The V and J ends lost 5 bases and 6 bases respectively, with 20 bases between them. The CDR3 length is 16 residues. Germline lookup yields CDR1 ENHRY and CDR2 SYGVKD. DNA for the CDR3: TGTGCCATCAGTACCTTACAGGGCACCCCTCTCAATGAGCAGTTCTTC. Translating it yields CAISTLQGTPLNEQFF.

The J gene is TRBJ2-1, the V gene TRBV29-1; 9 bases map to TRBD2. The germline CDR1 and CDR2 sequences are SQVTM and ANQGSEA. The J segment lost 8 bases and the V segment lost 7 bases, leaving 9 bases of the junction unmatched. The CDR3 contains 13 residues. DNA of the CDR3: TGCAGCGACGTAGGCGGGGGGGTTGATGAGCAGTTCTTC. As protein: CSDVGGGVDEQFF.

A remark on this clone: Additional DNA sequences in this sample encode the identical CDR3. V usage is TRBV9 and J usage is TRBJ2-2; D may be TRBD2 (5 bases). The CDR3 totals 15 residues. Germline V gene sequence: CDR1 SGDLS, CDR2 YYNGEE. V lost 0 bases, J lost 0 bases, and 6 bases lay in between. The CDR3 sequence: CASSVGGANTGELFF. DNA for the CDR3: TGTGCCAGCAGCGTAGGGGGAGCGAACACCGGGGAGCTGTTTTTT.